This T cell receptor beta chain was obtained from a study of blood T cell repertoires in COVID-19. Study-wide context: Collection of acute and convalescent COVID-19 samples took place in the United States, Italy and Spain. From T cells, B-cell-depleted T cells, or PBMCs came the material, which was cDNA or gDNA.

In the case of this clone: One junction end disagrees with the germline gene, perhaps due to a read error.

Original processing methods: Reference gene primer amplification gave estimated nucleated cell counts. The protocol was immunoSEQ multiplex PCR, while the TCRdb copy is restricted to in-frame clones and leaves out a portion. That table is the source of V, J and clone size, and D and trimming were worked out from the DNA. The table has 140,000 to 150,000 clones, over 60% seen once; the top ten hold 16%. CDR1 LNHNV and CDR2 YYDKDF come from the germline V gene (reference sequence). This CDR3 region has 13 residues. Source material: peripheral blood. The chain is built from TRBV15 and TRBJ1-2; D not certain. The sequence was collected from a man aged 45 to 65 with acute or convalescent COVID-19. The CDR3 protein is CATSRDVNYGYTF. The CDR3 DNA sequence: TGTGCCACCAGCAGAGATGTCAACTACGGCTACACCTTC.